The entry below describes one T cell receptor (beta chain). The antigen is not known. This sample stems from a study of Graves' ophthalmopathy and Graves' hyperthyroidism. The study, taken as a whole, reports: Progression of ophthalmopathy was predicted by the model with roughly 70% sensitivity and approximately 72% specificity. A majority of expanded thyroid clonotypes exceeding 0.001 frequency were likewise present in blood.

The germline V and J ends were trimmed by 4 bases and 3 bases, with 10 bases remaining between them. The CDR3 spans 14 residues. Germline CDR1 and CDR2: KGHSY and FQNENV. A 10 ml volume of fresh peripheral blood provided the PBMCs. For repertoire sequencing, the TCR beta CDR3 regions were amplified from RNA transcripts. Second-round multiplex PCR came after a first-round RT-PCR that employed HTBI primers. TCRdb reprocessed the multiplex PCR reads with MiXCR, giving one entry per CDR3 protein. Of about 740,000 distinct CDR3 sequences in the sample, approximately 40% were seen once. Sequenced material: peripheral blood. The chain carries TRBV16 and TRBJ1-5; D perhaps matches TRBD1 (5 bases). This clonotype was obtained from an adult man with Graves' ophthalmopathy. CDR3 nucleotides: TGTGCCAGCAGCCTTTCGGGGGACAATCAGCCCCAGCATTTT. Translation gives CASSLSGDNQPQHF.